This TCR beta chain was observed in a study of T-cell reconstitution after alpha-beta-depleted transplantation in children. TCRbeta library construction was performed incorporating unique molecular identifiers. TCRdb reanalysed the PCR reads using MiXCR and keeps one entry per CDR3 protein. The data show around 440,000 distinct CDR3 sequences, roughly a tenth seen once. Study-level findings and limits: Some patients showed high day-60 TCRbeta diversity, which derived from surviving recipient T cells and thymic progenitors. As was reported, about two months after transplant, alpha-beta T cells came from several hundred expanded graft clones. T-cell counts and diversity at one year post-transplant came mainly from newly produced T cells.

Germline-derived CDR1 and CDR2 are SGHDT and YYEEEE. This CDR3 has 14 amino acids. Trimming took 8 bases from V and 2 from J, leaving 16 bases between them. This clonotype was seen many times. Its antigen remains unknown. The chain recombines TRBV5-6 with TRBJ1-1; D is perhaps TRBD1 (5 bases). The sequence was obtained from a child aged 2 to 15 with inherited bone marrow failure, due to receive a stem cell transplant. Sequences were derived from PBMCs, sampled before TCRalphabeta/CD19-depleted stem cell transplant. The CDR3 loop is CASYPQGYNTEAFF. The CDR3 DNA is TGTGCCAGTTACCCTCAGGGTTACAACACTGAAGCTTTCTTT.